This T cell receptor (beta chain) comes out of a study of T cells in Graves' hyperthyroidism and ophthalmopathy. Whole-study results and caveats: Most clonotypes expanded in thyroid above 0.001 were likewise present in blood. A 13 V-J signature model discriminated ophthalmopathy versus stable hyperthyroidism.

This CDR3 region has 17 residues. CDR1 and CDR2 (germline): ENHRY, SYGVKD. V was pared by 1 base and J by 0 bases, with 13 bases between. The PBMCs had their origin in around 10 ml of fresh peripheral blood. It was RNA transcripts that yielded the amplified TCR beta CDR3 regions. RT-PCR in the first round (using the HTBI primer set) targeted the TCR CDR3. TCRdb re-derived calls from the multiplex PCR reads in MiXCR, one entry per CDR3 protein. The sample holds hundreds of thousands of distinct CDR3 sequences, more than 12% seen once. A remark on this clonotype: Its antigen is unidentified.

The TCR was taken from a woman in her forties or fifties with Graves' ophthalmopathy. The genes are TRBV10-3 and TRBJ1-3; D unresolved. The material sequenced was blood. In nucleotides, the CDR3 is TGTGCCATCAGTGAGTTTAGTACGGGCGGCTCTGGAAACACCATATATTTT. This encodes CAISEFSTGGSGNTIYF.